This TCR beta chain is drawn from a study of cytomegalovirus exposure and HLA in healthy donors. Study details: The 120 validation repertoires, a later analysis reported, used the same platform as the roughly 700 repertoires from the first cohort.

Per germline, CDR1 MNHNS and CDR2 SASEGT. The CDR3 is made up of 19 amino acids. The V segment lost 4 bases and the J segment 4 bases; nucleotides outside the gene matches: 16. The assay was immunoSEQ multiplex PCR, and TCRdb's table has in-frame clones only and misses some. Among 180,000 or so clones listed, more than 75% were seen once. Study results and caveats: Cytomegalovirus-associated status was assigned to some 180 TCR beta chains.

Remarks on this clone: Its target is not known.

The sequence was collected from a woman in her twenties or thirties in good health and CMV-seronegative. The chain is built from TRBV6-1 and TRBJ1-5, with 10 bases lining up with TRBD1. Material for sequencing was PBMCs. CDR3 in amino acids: CASSGTPGTGVLPNQPQHF. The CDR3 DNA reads TGTGCCAGCAGTGGGACCCCTGGGACAGGGGTTTTGCCTAATCAGCCCCAGCATTTT.